This T cell receptor beta chain appears in the sequencing data of a study of blood T cell repertoires in COVID-19. Sequenced by immunoSEQ multiplex PCR; TCRdb stores in-frame clones only, minus some. The table includes about 200,000 clones, 84% detected once. CDR3 length equals 14 residues. CDR1 and CDR2 from the germline V gene are MDHEN and SYDVKM. V dropped 5 bases and J dropped 4; count of bases not matched to a gene: 8. This TCR came from a human donor in a cohort sampled during active COVID-19. The J gene is TRBJ2-7, the V gene TRBV28, with TRBD2 matching 7 bases. Input material: peripheral blood. CDR3 DNA sequence: TGTGCCAGCAGTCTTAGGACTAGAGGGTACGAGCAGTACTTC. This gives the protein CASSLRTRGYEQYF. The complete variable domain, with remaining parts taken from reference TRBV28 and TRBJ2-7, reads DVKVTQSSRYLVKRTGEKVFLECVQDMDHENMFWYRQDPGLGLRLIYFSYDVKMKEKGDIPEGYSVSREKKERFSLILESASTNQTSMYLCASSLRTRGYEQYFGPGTRLTVT.